This T cell receptor (beta chain) is from a study of blood T cell repertoires in COVID-19 (TCRdb year 2020). At the level of the whole study: Samples from collaborators originated in the United States, Italy and Spain and spanned both the acute and convalescent phases of COVID-19. The prospective study material was composed of cDNA or gDNA derived from T cells, B-cell-depleted T cells, or PBMCs. Deeply sampled blood TCRbeta repertoires from subjects exposed to, actively infected with, or recovered from COVID-19 were included in the dataset. A freely available public database, intended as a resource for researchers studying the immune response to SARS-CoV-2, is where the repertoires were released. Samples were obtained from the ongoing ImmuneRACE study (first 160 participants) and from 1,254 subjects provided by 6 global collaborators. A de-identified subject ID, COVID-19 status, age in years and sex were almost always included in the sample metadata. Where available, HLA class I and class II types were taken from metadata supplied by the sample provider and were not determined by assay-based typing.

The collaborating institutions used their own protocols to collect whole blood in K2EDTA tubes. Collaborator samples were shipped for TCRbeta analysis as frozen whole blood, isolated PBMCs, or DNA extracted from either sample type. The immunoSEQ Assay, a bias-controlled multiplex PCR, was used to amplify TCRbeta CDR3 regions from genomic DNA. Regarding the original processing steps: The number of nucleated cells in each sample was estimated from the amplification of reference gene primers within the assay. To quantify the absolute abundance of each unique TCRbeta CDR3 rearrangement, sequence reads were collapsed and filtered. Productive Simpson clonality was computed per sample as the square root of Simpson's diversity index over productive rearrangements. Sourced from immuneACCESS, this table was stored by TCRdb with only in-frame sequences that have V and J called. A share of the clones is absent; for the studies checked, an unresolved V gene accounts for under half, and the remainder has no known explanation. V and J calls and clone size are copied from that table; D and trimming were computed from the DNA. For this sample there are about half a million clones; roughly 88% appear just once. The top ten clones comprise under 4% of the sample.

Beyond this particular receptor, the publication reports: Clinical and demographic metadata were provided uncurated, with the amount varying by source and participant.

At least ten counts were recorded for this clone. It has no known antigen specificity. Base-call qualities are not available, and no considerably larger clone is one nucleotide away. The germline V gene (reference sequence) gives CDR1 as SGHNT and CDR2 as YYREEE. CDR3 length: 17 amino acids, cysteine to phenylalanine. CDR3 DNA only is kept here, 51 bases in frame from base 1. Trimming costs V 4 bases and J 3 bases, and their ends lie 17 bases apart. Sequenced sample: peripheral blood. The TCR originated in a human donor in a cohort sampled during active COVID-19. The rearranged chain carries TRBV5-4 and TRBJ1-6; the D gene is perhaps TRBD1, from 5 matching bases. The DNA sequence is TGTGCCAGCAGCCTTAAACGAGACAGTCTCTATAATTCACCCCTCCACTTT. This gives the protein CASSLKRDSLYNSPLHF. With the portions outside the CDR3 filled from the reference TRBV5-4 and TRBJ1-6 genes, the complete variable region becomes ETGVTQSPTHLIKTRGQQVTLRCSSQSGHNTVSWYQQALGQGPQFIFQYYREEENGRGNFPPRFSGLQFPNYSSELNVNALELDDSALYLCASSLKRDSLYNSPLHFGNGTRLTVT.